Below are 12 T cell receptor beta chains sequenced from a single sample in a study of T cells in Graves' hyperthyroidism and ophthalmopathy. The CDR3 regions of TCR beta were amplified from RNA transcripts. TCR CDR3 underwent first-round RT-PCR with the HTBI primer set. MiXCR, run by TCRdb on the multiplex PCR reads, gives a single entry per CDR3 protein. The sample lists some 620,000 distinct CDR3 sequences, 15% to 20% seen once, with around 3.9% in the top ten. The material sequenced was blood. The receptors come from a woman aged 25 to 39 with Graves' hyperthyroidism.

In its sample, this clonotype was seen many times. The rearrangement uses TRBV12-3 or TRBV12-4 and TRBJ2-6; D is ambiguous. The CDR3 runs 16 residues. V was trimmed by 1 base and J by 0 bases, leaving 7 bases between them. The CDR3 region has the DNA TGTGCCAGCAGTTTAGAGAGTCTCTCTGGGGCCAACGTCCTGACTTTC. This encodes CASSLESLSGANVLTF.

This clonotype was seen many times. CDR3 coding DNA: TGTGCCAGCAGCCAAGACAGGTCTCAGCCCCAGCATTTT. Translating it yields CASSQDRSQPQHF. This rearrangement joins TRBV3-1 to TRBJ1-5; D is unresolved. The length of the CDR3 is 13 residues. Germline lookup yields CDR1 LGHDT and CDR2 YNNKEL (reference sequence). Trimming shortened V by 0 bases and J by 6 bases, and 6 bases separated the two germline ends.

This clonotype came up many times. The chain joins TRBV12-3 or TRBV12-4 to TRBJ2-5; a weak D match, TRBD2 (6 bases). This CDR3 is 13 amino acids long. V was trimmed by 5 bases and J by 14 bases, leaving 21 bases between them. CDR3 sequence (DNA): TGTGCCAGCAGTCCTCTGGCCGGCGGGGTTTTATACTTC. Residues: CASSPLAGGVLYF.

As to this clonotype: This could be a read error, since a much larger clone is one nucleotide away. The chain is built from TRBV9 and TRBJ2-1, with TRBD1 identical over 12 bases. Germline loops: CDR1 SGDLS, CDR2 YYNGEE. This CDR3 has 15 residues. The ends lost 5 bases at V and 9 bases at J; junction bases unmatched: 9. CDR3 in amino acids: CASSLTGQGAGEQFF. Written as DNA, the CDR3 is TGTGCCAGCAGTCTAACGGGACAGGGGGCGGGTGAGCAGTTCTTC.

The chain links TRBV5-1 to TRBJ2-2, with D tentatively TRBD1 (5 bases). V was shortened by 3 bases and J by 4 bases, with 13 bases between the two germline ends. Germline CDR1 is SGHRS and CDR2 is YFSETQ. CDR3 length: 15 residues. Here the CDR3 DNA reads TGCGCCAGCAGCTCTCTCCTTGGGGCCACCGGGGAGCTGTTTTTT. It specifies CASSSLLGATGELFF.

This clonotype appeared many times. This chain joins TRBV6-6 and TRBJ2-7, with 8 nucleotides matching TRBD2. Germline V CDR1 and CDR2: MNHNY, SVGAGI (reference sequence). The CDR3 is 14 amino acids. Trimming took 2 bases from V and 2 from J; bases not matched to a gene: 2. The CDR3 DNA is TGTGCCAGCAGTTACCGGACTAGCACCTACGAGCAGTACTTC. This encodes CASSYRTSTYEQYF.

This clonotype was seen a handful of times. The rearrangement joins TRBV5-1 to TRBJ1-4; D gene uncertain. This CDR3 is 15 amino acids long. The V end was cut by 4 bases, the J end by 0 bases, with 10 bases between. Germline CDR1 SGHRS, CDR2 YFSETQ. CDR3 bases: TGCGCCAGCAGCCCGCAAGCTGCAACTAATGAAAAACTGTTTTTT. This gives the protein CASSPQAATNEKLFF.

This clonotype was observed a handful of times. The rearrangement uses TRBV5-1 and TRBJ1-1; 7 bases are shared with TRBD1. The CDR3 is 16 amino acids. Per germline, CDR1 SGHRS and CDR2 YFSETQ. The V segment lost 0 bases and the J segment 4 bases; nucleotides outside the gene matches: 9. The CDR3 region has the DNA TGCGCCAGCAGCTTGGACAGGGGCCGGGTTGGCACTGAAGCTTTCTTT. Amino acids: CASSLDRGRVGTEAFF.

This clonotype was counted a few times. This rearrangement joins TRBV29-1 to TRBJ1-3; 8 nucleotides align to TRBD1. With 6 bases clipped from V and 0 bases from J, the junction kept 7 bases outside the gene matches. The CDR3 extends over 15 amino acids. CDR1 SQVTM and CDR2 ANQGSEA come from the germline V gene. CDR3 coding DNA: TGCAGCGTCCCAGGGGGCGCTTCCTCTGGAAACACCATATATTTT. Residues: CSVPGGASSGNTIYF.

This clonotype turned up a few times. J is TRBJ1-1 and V is TRBV20-1; TRBD1 agrees at 12 bases. V was clipped by 3 bases and J by 4 bases; unmatched bases: 6. The CDR3 runs 15 residues. Germline V gene sequence: CDR1 DFQATT, CDR2 SNEGSKA (reference sequence). The CDR3 bases are TGCAGTGCTAGTGTCGGGACAGGGGGCCTCACTGAAGCTTTCTTT. Amino acids: CSASVGTGGLTEAFF.

This clonotype was seen repeatedly, ten times or more. The rearrangement uses TRBV15 and TRBJ1-3, with 7 bases fitting TRBD1. Trimming cost V 2 bases and J 0 bases; bases outside gene matches: 1. CDR3 length: 15 residues. Germline V CDR1 and CDR2: LNHNV, YYDKDF (reference sequence). As DNA, the CDR3 is TGTGCCACCAGCAGAAACAGGGGCTCTGGAAACACCATATATTTT. Translated: CATSRNRGSGNTIYF.

The chain joins TRBV28 to TRBJ1-1, with no clear D. CDR3 length equals 12 residues. Trimming removed 8 bases from V and 9 bases from J, with 16 bases in between. In germline, CDR1 is MDHEN, CDR2 SYDVKM. As DNA, the CDR3 is TGTGCCAGCGGCGTAGTGGTGAGCAAAGCTTTCTTT. Its protein product is CASGVVVSKAFF.